This TCR beta chain was sequenced during a study of post-analysis software for immune sequencing data. Findings of the study overall: Relative to controls, patients with multiple sclerosis showed significantly lower normalized Chao1 diversity. Comparison of patients with controls showed five TRBV segments more frequent in patients, TRBV5-6, TRBV5-1 and TRBV20-1 among them.

The CDR3 is 16 amino acids. V shed 6 bases and J 0 bases; nucleotides not matched to a gene: 11. Germline V gene sequence: CDR1 DFQATT, CDR2 SNEGSKA (reference sequence). This clonotype was counted a few times. Its antigen is unidentified. Unique molecular identifiers were built into the TCR beta cDNA libraries. TCRdb passed the PCR reads through MiXCR, listing each CDR3 protein once. The sample lists about 770,000 distinct CDR3 sequences; about 45% were seen once. Material for sequencing was blood. The chain is built from TRBV20-1 and TRBJ2-3, with TRBD2 matching over 8 bases. The TCR sequence derives from a girl aged 5-17 years with multiple sclerosis. The DNA of the CDR3 is TGCAGTGCGTTTCCCCCTAGCGGGCCTAGCACAGATACGCAGTATTTT. Translation gives CSAFPPSGPSTDTQYF.